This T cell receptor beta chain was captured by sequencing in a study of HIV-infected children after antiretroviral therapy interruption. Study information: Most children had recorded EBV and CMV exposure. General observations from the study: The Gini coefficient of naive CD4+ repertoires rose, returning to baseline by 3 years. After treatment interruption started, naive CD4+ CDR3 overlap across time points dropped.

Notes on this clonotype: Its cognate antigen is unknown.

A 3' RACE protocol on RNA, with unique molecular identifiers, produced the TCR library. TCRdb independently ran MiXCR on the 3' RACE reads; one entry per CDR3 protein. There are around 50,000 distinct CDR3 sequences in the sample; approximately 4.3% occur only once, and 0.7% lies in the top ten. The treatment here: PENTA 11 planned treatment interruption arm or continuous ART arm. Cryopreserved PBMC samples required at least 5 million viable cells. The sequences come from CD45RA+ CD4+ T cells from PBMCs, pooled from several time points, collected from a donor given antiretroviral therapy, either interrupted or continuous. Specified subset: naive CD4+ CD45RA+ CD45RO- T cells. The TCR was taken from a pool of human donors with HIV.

For the CDR3, the DNA is TGTGCCAGCAGGGGGATTTCGGCACTCCTCTGGGGAGAGCAGTACTTC. Residues: CASRGISALLWGEQYF. The V and J genes are TRBV6-1 and TRBJ2-7; D gene uncertain. The germline gives CDR1 MNHNS, CDR2 SASEGT. The V gene lost 6 bases and the J gene lost 7 bases, with 25 bases spanning the gap. CDR3 size: 16 residues.